The next 17 T cell receptor beta chains were all read from a single sample in a study of early T cells in non-severe SARS-CoV-2 infection. Via MiXCR, TCRdb re-called the 5' RACE reads, giving one row per CDR3 protein. Of tens of thousands of distinct CDR3 sequences in the sample, 8% to 9.5% were seen once. Sample: whole blood. The source is an adult who was a healthcare worker with PCR-confirmed SARS-CoV-2 infection or an uninfected control (not recorded which).

The sample holds a few counts of this clonotype. This rearrangement joins TRBV10-3 to TRBJ2-7; D is unresolved. In germline, CDR1 is ENHRY, CDR2 SYGVKD. Trimming shortened V by 0 bases and J by 2 bases, and 2 bases separated the two germline ends. CDR3 length: 12 residues. CDR3 bases: TGTGCCATCAGTGAGTCAGCCTACGAGCAGTACTTC. It is translated as CAISESAYEQYF.

There are many counts of this clonotype. The J gene is TRBJ1-2, the V gene TRBV19, with D perhaps matching TRBD1 (5 bases). This CDR3 spans 14 amino acids. The V end was cut by 5 bases, the J end by 0 bases, with 10 bases between. CDR1 LNHDA and CDR2 SQIVND come from the germline V gene (reference sequence). CDR3 DNA sequence: TGTGCCAGTAGTCCGGGGCCTACTAACTATGGCTACACCTTC. Translated: CASSPGPTNYGYTF. Full variable domain (outside the CDR3, taken from reference TRBV19 and TRBJ1-2): DGGITQSPKYLFRKEGQNVTLSCEQNLNHDAMYWYRQDPGQGLRLIYYSQIVNDFQKGDIAEGYSVSREKKESFPLTVTSAQKNPTAFYLCASSPGPTNYGYTFGSGTRLTVV.

This clonotype was recorded at least ten times. This chain links TRBV7-2 with TRBJ2-7; possible D gene TRBD2, 7 bases. Germline CDR1 and CDR2: SGHTA and FQGNSA. This CDR3 region has 15 residues. V was cut by 7 bases and J by 3 bases, with 19 bases left in between. The CDR3 region is CASTLPGGLFYEQYF. As DNA, the CDR3 is TGTGCCAGCACCCTACCGGGGGGCTTGTTCTACGAGCAGTACTTC.

Many counts were recorded for this clonotype. The genes are TRBV7-2 and TRBJ1-5; TRBD1 agrees at 9 bases. V was clipped by 2 bases and J by 6 bases; unmatched bases: 8. This CDR3 is 16 amino acids long. The V gene's germline CDR1 is SGHTA and CDR2 FQGNSA. The CDR3 loop reads CASSLYGTGLGQPQHF. CDR3 DNA: TGTGCCAGCAGCTTATATGGGACAGGGTTAGGTCAGCCCCAGCATTTT.

As regards this clonotype: The junction departs from the called germline gene at one end, perhaps through a read error. The chain links TRBV6-5 to TRBJ2-7; D remains ambiguous. The CDR3 consists of 14 residues. From germline, CDR1 is MNHEY and CDR2 SVGAGI. The chain's CDR3 is CASSRRGVIYEQYF. The CDR3 bases are TGTGCCAGCAGTAGACGTGGGGTGATCTACGAGCAATACTTC.

This clonotype was seen many times. This chain links TRBV3-1 with TRBJ2-3, with 12 bases fitting TRBD2. The CDR3 consists of 20 residues. CDR1 is LGHDT and CDR2 is YNNKEL in the germline V gene (reference sequence). Trimming cost V 4 bases and J 2 bases; bases outside gene matches: 16. The chain's CDR3 is CASSLHGQLAGGSNTDTQYF. The DNA for the CDR3 is TGTGCCAGCAGCCTCCACGGGCAACTAGCGGGGGGCTCAAACACAGATACGCAGTATTTT.

The rearrangement links TRBV30 to TRBJ2-2; the D call may be TRBD1 or TRBD2 (5 bases each). Deletions cut 5 bases from V and 9 bases from J, with 13 bases between. The CDR3 contains 12 residues. Per germline, CDR1 GTSNPN and CDR2 SVGIG (reference sequence). This CDR3 is CAWGQGVRELFF. CDR3 sequence (DNA): TGTGCCTGGGGGCAGGGAGTGAGGGAGCTGTTTTTT.

This clonotype was found many times. The CDR3 DNA reads as TGTGCCAGCAGCTTACAAAGCGGGGGGTACACAGATACGCAGTATTTT. As protein: CASSLQSGGYTDTQYF. This chain links TRBV7-3 with TRBJ2-3; 9 bases fit TRBD2. Germline CDR1 is SGHTA and CDR2 is FQGTGA. V was pared by 2 bases and J by 2 bases, with 5 bases of the junction left unmatched. The CDR3 length is 16 residues.

This clonotype was detected only a few times. CDR3 protein: CASSTTGPGEQYF. CDR3 DNA sequence: TGTGCCAGTAGTACCACAGGCCCTGGCGAGCAGTACTTC. This chain joins TRBV19 and TRBJ2-7, with D tentatively TRBD1 (5 bases). This CDR3 region has 13 residues. V was clipped by 4 bases and J by 6 bases, with 13 bases between them. CDR1 LNHDA and CDR2 SQIVND come from the germline V gene (reference sequence).

In its sample, this clonotype was seen many times. The chain has TRBV6-2 or TRBV6-3 and TRBJ1-2, with D possibly matching TRBD1 (6 bases). V was cut by 4 bases and J by 2 bases, with 14 bases left in between. The CDR3 has 15 residues. CDR1 MNHEY and CDR2 SVGEGT come from the germline V gene. CDR3 DNA: TGTGCCAGCAGTTCCCCAGGGGAGAGCAACTATGGCTACACCTTC. Translating it yields CASSSPGESNYGYTF.

This clonotype came up many times. The chain recombines TRBV10-3 with TRBJ2-5, with 7 positions matching TRBD1. The V and J ends lost 2 bases and 5 bases, in that order; junction bases with no gene match: 11. The V gene's germline CDR1 is ENHRY and CDR2 SYGVKD. The CDR3 spans 16 residues. CDR3 DNA sequence: TGTGCCATCAGTGAGCCCGGGACAGACCCTGAGGAGACCCAGTACTTC. Its translation: CAISEPGTDPEETQYF.

The rearrangement joins TRBV4-3 to TRBJ2-5; a possible D gene is TRBD2 (6 bases). Germline lookup yields CDR1 LGHNA and CDR2 YSLEER. This CDR3 has 17 residues. V was cut by 0 bases and J by 7 bases, with 21 bases left in between. CDR3 region: CASSQELTGDYRGTQYF. DNA of the CDR3: TGCGCCAGCAGCCAAGAGCTCACGGGAGATTACCGCGGGACCCAGTACTTC.

Remarks on this clonotype: A read error may account for a junction end that differs from germline. CDR3 in DNA: TGTACCAGCAGCAAACTAGGCCGGGGGATCGACGAGCAGTACTTC. The encoded protein is CTSSKLGRGIDEQYF. V gene TRBV13 combines with J gene TRBJ2-7, with D maybe TRBD2 (6 bases). This CDR3 has 15 amino acids. Germline-derived CDR1 and CDR2 are PRHDT and FYEKMQ (reference sequence).

This clonotype was observed many times. The CDR3 sequence is CASSQDPPGARGVIWPQHF. In DNA form, the CDR3 reads TGCGCCAGCAGCCAAGATCCCCCTGGGGCGCGGGGCGTTATATGGCCCCAGCATTTT. The chain joins TRBV4-3 to TRBJ1-5; tentative D call: TRBD1 (5 bases). CDR3 size: 19 residues. Trimming pared 0 bases from V and 9 bases from J, leaving 27 bases between. CDR1 is LGHNA and CDR2 is YSLEER in the germline V gene.

This clonotype was counted at least ten times. This rearrangement joins TRBV7-3 to TRBJ2-5; D is undetermined. The CDR3 runs to 10 residues. Germline V gene data show CDR1 as SGHTA and CDR2 as FQGTGA. In nucleotides, the CDR3 is TGTGCGCAGGATGGGGAGACCCAGTACTTC. Translated: CAQDGETQYF.

This clonotype occurred a few times. J is TRBJ2-7 and V is TRBV11-3; 9 bases fit TRBD1. With 0 bases clipped from V and 3 bases from J, the junction kept 6 bases outside the gene matches. Germline V gives CDR1 SGHNT, CDR2 YENEEA. The CDR3 length is 16 residues. The CDR3 DNA reads TGTGCCAGCAGCTTAGACGAGGACAGGGGCAGCTACGAGCAGTACTTC. This encodes CASSLDEDRGSYEQYF. Using reference TRBV11-3 and TRBJ2-7 for the parts outside the CDR3, the full variable domain is EAGVVQSPRYKIIEKKQPVAFWCNPISGHNTLYWYLQNLGQGPELLIRYENEEAVDDSQLPKDRFSAERLKGVDSTLKIQPAELGDSAVYLCASSLDEDRGSYEQYFGPGTRLTVT.

This clonotype was counted ten times or more. The rearrangement joins TRBV6-6 to TRBJ1-4; tentative D call: TRBD1 (5 bases). The CDR3 runs 17 residues. Trimming removed 2 bases from V and 7 bases from J, with 20 bases in between. Germline V gene lookup returns CDR1 MNHNY and CDR2 SVGAGI (reference sequence). The CDR3 DNA reads TGTGCCAGCAGTTACCCAAGACCAACCCCGGGGGGTGAAAAACTGTTTTTT. Its translation: CASSYPRPTPGGEKLFF.